These 8 T cell receptor beta chains came from one sample sequenced in a study of technical replicates of blood from a handful of donors. Sequenced by immunoSEQ multiplex PCR; TCRdb stores in-frame clones only, minus some. Of tens of thousands of clones listed, around 92% were seen once; the top ten hold 0.42%. The sample was T cells isolated from PBMCs. All receptors come from a human donor in good health.

The chain combines TRBV7-9 with TRBJ2-2, with unresolved D. Germline CDR1 is SEHNR and CDR2 is FQNEAQ (reference sequence). This CDR3 is built from 15 residues. Between the trimmed V and J ends, which lost 0 bases and 1 base, there was a span of 6 bases. This CDR3 is CASSLAGRNTGELFF. Written as DNA, the CDR3 is TGTGCCAGCAGCTTAGCTGGCCGGAACACCGGGGAGCTGTTTTTT.

This chain uses TRBV2 with TRBJ2-1, with D perhaps TRBD1 (6 bases). The CDR3 loop spans 15 amino acids. Trimming stripped 4 bases from V and 1 base from J, with 11 bases between. The germline V gene encodes CDR1 SNHLY and CDR2 FYNNEI. This CDR3 is CASSASTGSYNEQFF. The CDR3 DNA is TGTGCCAGCAGTGCAAGTACAGGGTCCTACAATGAGCAGTTCTTC.

This chain uses TRBV5-1 with TRBJ1-1, with TRBD1 matching over 10 bases. Germline V gives CDR1 SGHRS, CDR2 YFSETQ. With 4 bases clipped from V and 5 bases from J, the junction kept 14 bases outside the gene matches. The CDR3 contains 17 residues. The chain's CDR3 is CASSPTGTGVIGTEAFF. CDR3 DNA sequence: TGCGCCAGCAGCCCTACCGGGACAGGGGTAATAGGGACTGAAGCTTTCTTT.

The rearrangement uses TRBV6-5 and TRBJ2-7, with a weak D call TRBD2 (6 bases). The CDR3 contains 14 residues. V lost 0 bases and J lost 2, with 8 bases in between. Germline CDR1 MNHEY, CDR2 SVGAGI. CDR3 DNA: TGTGCCAGCAGTTACTCGGAGGGCCCCTACGAGCAGTACTTC. Translated, it gives CASSYSEGPYEQYF.

The rearrangement uses TRBV29-1 and TRBJ1-3, with a possible D match to TRBD1 (6 bases). The CDR3 covers 13 residues. Trimming removed 8 bases at V and 0 bases at J, with 11 bases between. The V gene's germline CDR1 is SQVTM and CDR2 ANQGSEA. CDR3 in amino acids: CSFSGASGNTIYF. In DNA, the CDR3 is TGCAGCTTTTCAGGGGCCTCTGGAAACACCATATATTTT.

The chain couples TRBV29-1 to TRBJ1-1; D remains unclear. Germline lookup yields CDR1 SQVTM and CDR2 ANQGSEA. The CDR3 length is 12 residues. V was pared by 7 bases and J by 2 bases, with 11 bases between. The CDR3 protein is CSGGLINTEAFF. The DNA of the CDR3 is TGCAGCGGTGGGCTGATTAACACTGAAGCTTTCTTT.

The chain couples TRBV6-1 to TRBJ1-1; D might be TRBD1 (6 bases). Between the trimmed V and J ends, which lost 4 bases and 4 bases, there was a span of 13 bases. The CDR3 runs 14 residues. Germline assignment: CDR1 MNHNS and CDR2 SASEGT. Here the CDR3 reads CASSVKGVGTEAFF. The DNA of the CDR3 is TGTGCCAGCAGTGTGAAGGGGGTCGGCACTGAAGCTTTCTTT.

This clone has only a few counts. This sequence joins TRBV10-1 and TRBJ2-2; 9 bases agree with TRBD2. Germline values: CDR1 WNHNN, CDR2 SYGVQD (reference sequence). The CDR3 is 14 amino acids. After removal of 5 bases from V and 3 bases from J, the junction contained 1 base not matched to a gene. The CDR3 sequence is CASSLAGDTGELFF. DNA for the CDR3: TGCGCCAGCAGTTTAGCGGGAGACACCGGGGAGCTGTTTTTT.